This TCR beta chain was captured by sequencing in a study of patients and donors after allogeneic stem cell transplantation (dated by TCRdb to 2018 to 2021). To note about this clonotype: The antigen it binds to is not known. Per-base qualities were not stored, and no clone one base away is much larger.

Libraries were prepared through RT-PCR. TCRdb records NextSeq 550 as the sequencer. TCRdb reprocessed the public reads (quality trimming at Q25 with fastp, clone calling with MiXCR) and kept in-frame beta chains. Rows merge per CDR3 protein into single entries with the most common DNA and genes. The sample has 400,000 to 500,000 distinct CDR3 sequences on record, 16% of them singletons. Together, the top ten hold less than 8% of the sample. V is trimmed back by 4 bases and J by 0 bases, and the junction contains 21 bases that no gene match accounts for. CDR1 is given as SGHRS and CDR2 as YFSETQ, both from the germline V gene. Counted from cysteine to phenylalanine, this CDR3 has 21 amino acids. Only the CDR3 region is kept as DNA, spanning 63 bases read in frame from base 1.

The source material was blood, either unsorted or a sorted T cell fraction (not recorded which). This TCR came from a human donor who was either an allogeneic HSCT recipient or a stem cell or donor lymphocyte infusion donor (not recorded which). It is not recorded whose cells these are; they may come from a transplant donor. Rearrangement joined TRBV5-1 to TRBJ2-4; 8 of the junction bases match TRBD1. Here the CDR3 is given as CASSPWPQGALTPLAKNIQYF. The nucleotide sequence reads as follows: TGCGCCAGCAGCCCCTGGCCTCAGGGGGCTCTGACCCCCCTAGCCAAAAACATTCAGTACTTC.